One sample yielded the 23 T cell receptor beta chains listed below, sequenced in a study of CD8 T cells in Susac syndrome (dated by TCRdb to the late 2010s). Libraries were prepared through the immunoSEQ multiplex PCR assay. RNA was extracted using the RNeasy kit, and roughly 0.45 to 1 ug of the RNA was reverse transcribed with random hexamers. TCRdb reran the public reads through fastp at Q25 and MiXCR, keeping productive beta chains. Rows with one shared CDR3 protein collapse into an entry with the most common genes and DNA. Across this sample there are some 190,000 distinct CDR3 sequences, with approximately 93% seen only once. The top ten clonotypes cover around 0.096% of the sample. Material: CD4+ T cells from PBMCs. These receptors originate from a human donor in good health.

The CDR3 DNA reads as TGTGCCAGCAGCGTCGGCGACAGGGGAGAAAACATTCAGTACTTC. This codes for CASSVGDRGENIQYF. The chain is built from TRBV9 and TRBJ2-4; 8 bases fit TRBD1. The CDR3 totals 15 residues. V lost 2 bases and J lost 5; bases outside the gene matches: 6. Per germline, CDR1 SGDLS and CDR2 YYNGEE.

V is TRBV24-1 and J is TRBJ1-4; 7 bases line up with TRBD1. The CDR3 consists of 14 residues. From germline, CDR1 is KGHDR and CDR2 SFDVKD. Trimming at V came to 4 bases and at J to 11 bases, leaving 9 bases not matched to a gene. CDR3 nucleotides: TGTGCCACCAGTGACCGGGGACAGCCGGGCAAACTGTTTTTT. The encoded protein is CATSDRGQPGKLFF.

The chain links TRBV28 to TRBJ2-5; TRBD2 is a possible D gene (6 bases). Per germline, CDR1 MDHEN and CDR2 SYDVKM. This CDR3 is built from 14 residues. Trimming took off 5 bases at V and 5 bases at J, with 15 bases between the two ends. The DNA for the CDR3 is TGTGCCAGCAGTATCTGGAAGGGAGGCGAGACCCAGTACTTC. Its protein is CASSIWKGGETQYF.

The rearrangement links TRBV4-2 to TRBJ2-3; D is unclear. This CDR3 has 12 amino acids. The V and J ends lost 0 bases and 7 bases respectively, with 5 bases between them. Per germline, CDR1 LGHNA and CDR2 YNFKEQ. The CDR3: CASSQDSYTQYF. CDR3 sequence (DNA): TGTGCCAGCAGCCAAGACTCGTATACGCAGTATTTT.

This chain joins TRBV23-1 and TRBJ2-7; D is tentatively TRBD1 or TRBD2 (6 bases each). TRBV23-1 belongs to the ORF category, with a function that is uncertain. The CDR3 contains 16 residues. Between the trimmed V and J ends, which lost 2 bases and 0 bases, there was a span of 14 bases. The CDR3 coding sequence is TGCGCCAGCAGTCAAGGTCCGGGGGCCCGCTCCTACGAGCAGTACGTC. The encoded protein is CASSQGPGARSYEQYV.

The V gene is TRBV3-1, the J gene TRBJ2-6, with a weak D call TRBD1 (6 bases). Between the trimmed V and J ends, which lost 4 bases and 3 bases, there was a span of 19 bases. The CDR3 runs to 18 residues. CDR1 is LGHDT, CDR2 YNNKEL, per germline (reference sequence). The CDR3 region is CASSRRSTGLSGANVLTF. CDR3 in DNA: TGTGCCAGCAGCCGAAGATCGACAGGCCTCAGTGGGGCCAACGTCCTGACTTTC.

This clonotype was picked up one time. The rearrangement uses TRBV10-3 and TRBJ1-1; D is undetermined. The germline V and J ends were trimmed by 5 bases and 4 bases, with 17 bases remaining between them. This CDR3 region has 15 residues. Germline assignment: CDR1 ENHRY and CDR2 SYGVKD. The CDR3 region is CAISPLLTSSTEAFF. DNA of the CDR3: TGTGCCATCAGTCCCTTGCTAACGAGTTCCACTGAAGCTTTCTTT.

The chain uses TRBV5-6 and TRBJ2-5; 10 bases line up with TRBD2. J gave up 5 bases and V 2 bases, and 9 bases lay outside the gene matches. This CDR3 region has 16 residues. Germline V CDR1 and CDR2: SGHDT, YYEEEE. The CDR3 region has the DNA TGTGCCAGCAGCTTCCTTGGTAGCGGGGGGCGGGAGACCCAGTACTTC. This codes for CASSFLGSGGRETQYF. Looking up the rest from reference TRBV5-6 and TRBJ2-5 gives the full variable domain: DAGVTQSPTHLIKTRGQQVTLRCSPKSGHDTVSWYQQALGQGPQFIFQYYEEEERQRGNFPDRFSGHQFPNYSSELNVNALLLGDSALYLCASSFLGSGGRETQYFGPGTRLLVL.

This chain joins TRBV14 and TRBJ1-3, with D maybe TRBD1 (6 bases). The germline gives CDR1 SGHDN, CDR2 FVKESK. Trimming took off 5 bases at V and 0 bases at J, with 23 bases between the two ends. CDR3 length: 19 amino acids. This chain's CDR3 is CASSLLRDKNLNSGNTIYF. The CDR3 DNA follows: TGTGCCAGCAGCTTACTTCGGGACAAGAACCTTAACTCTGGAAACACCATATATTTT.

The rearrangement links TRBV7-2 to TRBJ1-6; the match to TRBD1 covers 7 bases. Germline V CDR1 and CDR2: SGHTA, FQGNSA. Trimming removed 2 bases from V and 6 bases from J; junction bases left unmatched: 4. The CDR3 sequence is 15 residues long. CDR3: CASSLTGQSNSPLHF. In nucleotides, the CDR3 is TGTGCCAGCAGCTTAACGGGACAGAGTAATTCACCCCTCCACTTT. Together with reference TRBV7-2 and TRBJ1-6, the CDR3 gives the full variable domain: GAGVSQSPSNKVTEKGKDVELRCDPISGHTALYWYRQSLGQGLEFLIYFQGNSAPDKSGLPSDRFSAERTGGSVSTLTIQRTQQEDSAVYLCASSLTGQSNSPLHFGNGTRLTVT.

The genes are TRBV2 and TRBJ1-6; 10 positions match TRBD1. Germline CDR1 SNHLY, CDR2 FYNNEI. CDR3 length: 15 amino acids. V was pared by 7 bases and J by 7 bases, with 7 bases of the junction left unmatched. Here the CDR3 reads CASTVVGQGNSPLHF. The CDR3 region has the DNA TGTGCCAGCACCGTTGTGGGACAGGGGAATTCACCCCTCCACTTT.

The V gene is TRBV7-2, the J gene TRBJ2-7; D remains ambiguous. Trimming shortened V by 2 bases and J by 3 bases, and 5 bases separated the two germline ends. The germline V gene encodes CDR1 SGHTA and CDR2 FQGNSA. This CDR3 comprises 12 residues. The CDR3: CASSLTGYEQYV. CDR3 coding DNA: TGTGCCAGCAGCTTAACCGGCTACGAGCAGTACGTC.

The rearrangement uses TRBV28 and TRBJ1-4; 8 bases are a match to TRBD1. Germline CDR1 MDHEN, CDR2 SYDVKM. The CDR3 runs to 16 residues. J gave up 3 bases and V 3 bases, and 6 bases lay outside the gene matches. This CDR3 reads CASSFWQGAANEKLFF. The CDR3 DNA reads TGTGCCAGCAGTTTCTGGCAGGGGGCGGCTAATGAAAAACTGTTTTTT.

V is TRBV7-2 and J is TRBJ2-2, with TRBD1 as a possible D gene (6 bases). V was trimmed by 1 base and J by 0 bases, leaving 15 bases between them. Germline CDR1 is SGHTA and CDR2 is FQGNSA. CDR3 length: 18 residues. The CDR3: CASSLVPLQGSNTGELFF. CDR3 bases: TGTGCCAGCAGCTTAGTCCCCTTACAGGGATCGAACACCGGGGAGCTGTTTTTT. The entire variable domain, with the rest obtained from reference TRBV7-2 and TRBJ2-2, is as follows: GAGVSQSPSNKVTEKGKDVELRCDPISGHTALYWYRQSLGQGLEFLIYFQGNSAPDKSGLPSDRFSAERTGGSVSTLTIQRTQQEDSAVYLCASSLVPLQGSNTGELFFGEGSRLTVL.

The rearrangement uses TRBV29-1 and TRBJ1-1, with TRBD1 identical over 9 bases. Germline values: CDR1 SQVTM, CDR2 ANQGSEA. This CDR3 contains 13 residues. The J segment lost 5 bases and the V segment lost 7 bases, leaving 8 bases of the junction unmatched. For the CDR3, the DNA is TGCAGCGCCCCCGGGACAGGGCGAACTGAAGCTTTCTTT. It is translated as CSAPGTGRTEAFF.

In DNA form, the CDR3 reads TGCAGCGTTTCGAGTTGGGGGATGAACACTGAAGCTTTCTTT. It yields the protein CSVSSWGMNTEAFF. The chain has TRBV29-1 and TRBJ1-1; perhaps TRBD1 as D (5 bases). The CDR3 runs 14 residues. Germline V CDR1 and CDR2: SQVTM, ANQGSEA. Between the trimmed V and J ends, which lost 5 bases and 0 bases, there was a span of 13 bases.

The rearrangement joins TRBV19 to TRBJ1-2; a possible D gene is TRBD1 (5 bases). Per the germline V gene, CDR1 is LNHDA and CDR2 is SQIVND (reference sequence). The V and J ends lost 7 bases and 6 bases respectively, with 15 bases between them. The CDR3 is 13 residues long. This CDR3 reads CASTPGRGDGYTF. The CDR3 DNA sequence: TGTGCCAGTACCCCTGGGCGAGGGGATGGCTACACCTTC.

This clonotype occurred once. The V gene is TRBV10-3, the J gene TRBJ2-3, with D uncertain. Trimming removed 0 bases from V and 1 base from J, with 14 bases in between. Germline CDR1 is ENHRY and CDR2 is SYGVKD. The CDR3 has 17 residues. The DNA of the CDR3 is TGTGCCATCAGTGAGTCGAAAAGGGTAGGAGGCACAGATACGCAGTATTTT. Amino acid sequence: CAISESKRVGGTDTQYF.

This chain uses TRBV7-8 with TRBJ2-2; D is undetermined. The CDR3 extends over 16 amino acids. V was trimmed by 7 bases and J by 2 bases, leaving 17 bases between them. Germline values: CDR1 SGHVS, CDR2 FQNEAQ. CDR3 loop: CASNHLVRSNTGELFF. CDR3 sequence (DNA): TGTGCCAGCAATCACCTGGTGCGCTCCAACACCGGGGAGCTGTTTTTT.

This clonotype was detected once. The chain has TRBV5-1 and TRBJ2-7; no definite D call. Germline V gene data show CDR1 as SGHRS and CDR2 as YFSETQ. This CDR3 spans 14 amino acids. Deletions cut 0 bases from V and 4 bases from J, with 11 bases between. The CDR3 nucleotides are TGCGCCAGCAGCTTGGCCGTGGGCCGGTACGAGCAGTACTTC. It encodes CASSLAVGRYEQYF.

The rearrangement joins TRBV5-4 to TRBJ2-5; tentatively, D is TRBD1 (6 bases). Trimming removed 5 bases from V and 3 bases from J, with 14 bases in between. The germline CDR1 and CDR2 sequences are SGHNT and YYREEE (reference sequence). This CDR3 region has 14 residues. The CDR3, as DNA: TGTGCCAGCAGATCACAGACAGGTGAAGAGACCCAGTACTTC. It specifies CASRSQTGEETQYF.

The CDR3 bases are TGTGCCAGCAGCTTAGCGTTAGCGGGGGGTAACATTCAGTACTTC. Its translation is CASSLALAGGNIQYF. This sequence joins TRBV7-2 and TRBJ2-4; 10 nucleotides match TRBD2. The junction had 3 bases not matched to a gene; V was cut back by 0 bases and J by 7 bases. Germline V gives CDR1 SGHTA, CDR2 FQGNSA. The length of the CDR3 is 15 residues.

The chain is built from TRBV24-1 and TRBJ2-2; 9 bases line up with TRBD1. Trimming removed 8 bases from V and 9 bases from J; junction bases left unmatched: 6. The CDR3 is 13 amino acids. Germline CDR1 and CDR2: KGHDR and SFDVKD. CDR3: CATNKQGARELFF. The DNA for the CDR3 is TGTGCCACCAACAAACAGGGGGCCCGGGAGCTGTTTTTT.